This entry is about one T cell receptor (beta chain). The target antigen is unknown. Germline CDR1 reads SEHNR; CDR2 reads FQNEAQ (reference sequence). The CDR3 loop spans 16 amino acids. The J segment lost 5 bases and the V segment lost 2 bases, leaving 8 bases of the junction unmatched. The repertoire was sequenced with immunoSEQ multiplex PCR; TCRdb's copy has only in-frame clones and lacks some. The repertoire includes 20,000 to 25,000 clones, about 85% of them detected once, and more than 20% sits in the top ten. The source of the sample is a study of OX40 agonist ivuxolimab in advanced cancers. Findings and caveats of the study: Patients who responded partially at 0.1-3.0 mg/kg showed clonal expansion ranking among the lowest.

The sequences come from CD4+ or CD8+ T cells sorted from blood, collected in a trial of the OX40 agonist ivuxolimab. This clonotype originated in an adult with an advanced solid tumor such as melanoma, head and neck, liver or kidney cancer. The rearrangement links TRBV7-9 to TRBJ2-5; 10 positions agree with TRBD2. The DNA of the CDR3 is TGTGCCAGCAGCTTACCTAGCGGGGGCCGGGAGGAGACCCAGTACTTC. Translating it yields CASSLPSGGREETQYF.